What follows describes a single TCR beta chain. Its antigen is unknown. PCR amplification relied on 60 Vbeta primers (plus 13 Jbeta primers). Method: immunoSEQ multiplex PCR; TCRdb's copy keeps in-frame clones and lacks some. The sample yields about 150,000 clones, approximately 85% seen once. This sample is part of a study of cytomegalovirus exposure and HLA in healthy donors. Study in general: A preliminary data release comprised 70 million to 95 million unique TCRs obtained from HLA-typed donors.

Whole-study findings and limits: TCR sequences were mostly rare, though some public TCRs occurred in many donors.

This CDR3 region has 15 residues. V was cut by 1 base and J by 2 bases, with 7 bases left in between. In germline, CDR1 is SGHRS, CDR2 YFSETQ. The TCR originated in a girl aged 10 to 17 in good health and CMV-seropositive. Sequences were obtained from PBMCs. This chain links TRBV5-1 with TRBJ2-6; no firm D call. CDR3 region: CASSLMSTGANVLTF. The CDR3 DNA sequence: TGCGCCAGCAGCTTGATGTCTACTGGGGCCAACGTCCTGACTTTC.